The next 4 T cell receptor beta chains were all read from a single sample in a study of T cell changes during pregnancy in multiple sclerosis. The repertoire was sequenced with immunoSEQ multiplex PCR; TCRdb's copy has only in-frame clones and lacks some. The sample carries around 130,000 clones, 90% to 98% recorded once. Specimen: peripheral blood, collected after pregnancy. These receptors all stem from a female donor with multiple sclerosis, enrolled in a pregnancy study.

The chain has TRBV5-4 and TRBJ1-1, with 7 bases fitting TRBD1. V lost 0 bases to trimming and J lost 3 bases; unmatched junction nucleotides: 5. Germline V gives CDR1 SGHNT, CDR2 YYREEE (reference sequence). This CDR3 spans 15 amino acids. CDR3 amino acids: CASSLVPGQDTEAFF. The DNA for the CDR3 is TGTGCCAGCAGCTTGGTTCCAGGACAGGACACTGAAGCTTTCTTT.

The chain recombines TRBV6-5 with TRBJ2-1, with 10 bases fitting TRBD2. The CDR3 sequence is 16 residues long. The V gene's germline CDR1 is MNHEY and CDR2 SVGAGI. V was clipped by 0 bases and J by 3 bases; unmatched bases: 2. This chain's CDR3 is CASSYSASGSYNEQFF. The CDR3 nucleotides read TGTGCCAGCAGTTACTCGGCTAGCGGGAGCTACAATGAGCAGTTCTTC.

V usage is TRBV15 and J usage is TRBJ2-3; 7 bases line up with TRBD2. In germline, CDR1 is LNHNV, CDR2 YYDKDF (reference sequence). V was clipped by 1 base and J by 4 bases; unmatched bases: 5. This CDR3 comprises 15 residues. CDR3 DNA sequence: TGTGCCACCAGCAGAGGGGAGCGGGGAGCAGATACGCAGTATTTT. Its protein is CATSRGERGADTQYF. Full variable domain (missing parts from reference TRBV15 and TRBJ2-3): DAMVIQNPRYQVTQFGKPVTLSCSQTLNHNVMYWYQQKSSQAPKLLFHYYDKDFNNEADTPDNFQSRRPNTSFCFLDIRSPGLGDTAMYLCATSRGERGADTQYFGPGTRLTVL.

Here the CDR3 reads CASSEEQGGYSPLHF. The CDR3 nucleotides read TGTGCCAGCAGTGAGGAGCAGGGGGGATATTCACCCCTCCACTTT. This rearrangement joins TRBV2 to TRBJ1-6, with TRBD1 identical over 7 bases. The V and J ends lost 3 bases and 8 bases, in that order; junction bases with no gene match: 7. Germline lookup yields CDR1 SNHLY and CDR2 FYNNEI. The length of the CDR3 is 15 residues.